The T cell receptor beta chain under discussion was sequenced for a study of Graves' ophthalmopathy and Graves' hyperthyroidism. About the research overall: Before any treatment, peripheral blood was taken at the initial diagnosis. Whole-study findings and limits: The blood repertoire also included most expanded thyroid clonotypes above 0.001 frequency.

Regarding this clonotype: The antigen is unknown.

The evidence that diagnosis relied on was clinical symptoms, serum thyroxine, TRAb, thyroid ultrasound and orbital computed tomography. It was from 8.5 to 10 ml of fresh peripheral blood that the PBMCs came. Beta-chain TCR CDR3 regions were amplified from RNA transcripts. First-round RT-PCR used HTBI primers; second-round multiplex PCR followed. TCRdb analysed the multiplex PCR reads with MiXCR anew, one entry per CDR3 protein. The sample lists approximately 480,000 distinct CDR3 sequences; roughly 14% were seen once. The sample was blood. This TCR derives from a woman between 25 and 40 years old with Graves' ophthalmopathy.

The CDR3 region is CSAQGLAGPIRETQYF. In DNA, the CDR3 is TGCAGTGCGCAGGGACTAGCGGGGCCCATCCGAGAGACCCAGTACTTC. The chain has TRBV20-1 and TRBJ2-5, with 13 bases identical to TRBD2. The germline CDR1 and CDR2 sequences are DFQATT and SNEGSKA (reference sequence). This CDR3 has 16 residues. Germline trimming cut 6 bases from V and 4 bases from J; bases unmatched to any gene: 11.